Presented here are 23 T cell receptor beta chains from one specimen sequenced in a study of T cell changes during pregnancy in multiple sclerosis. TCRdb keeps only in-frame clones here, not all; method: immunoSEQ multiplex PCR. The table shows roughly 110,000 clones, with roughly 90% occurring only once. Here the sequenced sample was peripheral blood, taken in the third trimester of pregnancy. These receptors all come from a female donor in good health, enrolled as a control in a pregnancy study.

The genes are TRBV19 and TRBJ1-2; 7 positions match TRBD1. The germline V gene encodes CDR1 LNHDA and CDR2 SQIVND (reference sequence). This CDR3 region has 16 residues. V was clipped by 4 bases and J by 2 bases; unmatched bases: 10. CDR3 sequence: CASSTTGRRENYGYTF. The CDR3 DNA follows: TGTGCCAGTAGTACGACAGGGAGACGGGAGAACTATGGCTACACCTTC.

The chain recombines TRBV18 with TRBJ1-1, with a tentative D call TRBD1 (5 bases). The germline V and J ends were trimmed by 0 bases and 4 bases, with 6 bases remaining between them. This CDR3 has 13 amino acids. Germline CDR1 reads KGHSH; CDR2 reads LQKENI. The CDR3 loop is CASSPPQATEAFF. CDR3 in DNA: TGTGCCAGCTCACCACCACAGGCCACTGAAGCTTTCTTT. The entire variable domain, with the rest obtained from reference TRBV18 and TRBJ1-1, is as follows: NAGVMQNPRHLVRRRGQEARLRCSPMKGHSHVYWYRQLPEEGLKFMVYLQKENIIDESGMPKERFSAEFPKEGPSILRIQQVVRGDSAAYFCASSPPQATEAFFGQGTRLTVV.

This chain links TRBV7-2 with TRBJ2-1, with TRBD1 identical over 7 bases. V shed 2 bases and J 2 bases; nucleotides not matched to a gene: 3. In germline, CDR1 is SGHTA, CDR2 FQGNSA. CDR3 length equals 15 residues. Here the CDR3 reads CASSLRQGPYNEQFF. As DNA, the CDR3 is TGTGCCAGCAGCTTACGACAGGGCCCCTACAATGAGCAGTTCTTC.

This chain uses TRBV11-2 with TRBJ2-1, with TRBD1 as a possible D gene (6 bases). Germline V gene sequence: CDR1 SGHAT, CDR2 FQNNGV. The length of the CDR3 is 15 residues. V was cut by 2 bases and J by 5 bases, with 13 bases left in between. This CDR3 reads CASSLTRTVNNEQFF. The CDR3 DNA is TGTGCCAGCAGCTTAACCAGGACAGTAAACAATGAGCAGTTCTTC.

J is TRBJ2-7 and V is TRBV9, with 12 bases that match TRBD2. Per the germline V gene, CDR1 is SGDLS and CDR2 is YYNGEE. Germline trimming cut 0 bases from V and 4 bases from J; bases unmatched to any gene: 8. CDR3 length: 17 amino acids. CDR3: CASSVDPGLAGGYEQYF. CDR3 DNA: TGTGCCAGCAGCGTAGATCCGGGGCTAGCGGGGGGGTACGAGCAGTACTTC.

The gene calls are TRBV9 and TRBJ1-5; 11 bases map to TRBD1. The CDR3 has 15 residues. Germline assignment: CDR1 SGDLS and CDR2 YYNGEE. With V trimmed by 3 bases and J by 7 bases, 6 bases remained unmatched. CDR3 in DNA: TGTGCCAGCAGCGGAGGACAGGGGGCAGGACAGCCCCAGCATTTT. As protein: CASSGGQGAGQPQHF. Full variable domain (outside the CDR3, taken from reference TRBV9 and TRBJ1-5): DSGVTQTPKHLITATGQRVTLRCSPRSGDLSVYWYQQSLDQGLQFLIQYYNGEERAKGNILERFSAQQFPDLHSELNLSSLELGDSALYFCASSGGQGAGQPQHFGDGTRLSIL.

The chain couples TRBV7-2 to TRBJ1-5; 8 positions match TRBD1. CDR3 size: 16 residues. CDR1 and CDR2 (germline): SGHTA, FQGNSA. The V and J ends lost 2 bases and 3 bases, in that order; junction bases with no gene match: 6. For the CDR3, the DNA is TGTGCCAGCAGCTTATATTTGGGACAGGTCAATCAGCCCCAGCATTTT. Amino acids: CASSLYLGQVNQPQHF.

The chain has TRBV11-1 and TRBJ1-3, with D possibly TRBD1 on 6 matching bases. Per the germline V gene, CDR1 is SGHAT and CDR2 is FQDESV (reference sequence). The CDR3 contains 15 residues. The V end was cut by 6 bases, the J end by 1 base, with 13 bases between. For the CDR3, the DNA is TGTGCCAGCAGTTCACAGGGACCGTCTGGAAACACCATATATTTT. Its protein product is CASSSQGPSGNTIYF.

This sequence joins TRBV5-6 and TRBJ1-3, with unresolved D. Germline V lookup: CDR1 SGHDT, CDR2 YYEEEE. CDR3 length: 15 amino acids. V was shortened by 5 bases and J by 3 bases, with 15 bases between the two germline ends. This CDR3 reads CASRGGPILGNTIYF. The CDR3 DNA reads TGTGCCAGCAGGGGAGGGCCCATCCTTGGAAACACCATATATTTT.

The CDR3 here is CASSLGILNTEAFF. In nucleotides, the CDR3 is TGTGCCAGCAGCTTGGGAATTCTAAACACTGAAGCTTTCTTT. This rearrangement joins TRBV5-6 to TRBJ1-1, with D unclear. Germline V gene sequence: CDR1 SGHDT, CDR2 YYEEEE. The CDR3 has 14 residues. Trimming shortened V by 0 bases and J by 2 bases, and 8 bases separated the two germline ends.

CDR3 nucleotides: TGTGCCTGGAGCCCACCGCGGGGGAACACTGAAGCTTTCTTT. Its translation: CAWSPPRGNTEAFF. The rearrangement joins TRBV30 to TRBJ1-1; D is unresolved. Deletions cut 3 bases from V and 1 base from J, with 12 bases between. The CDR3 consists of 14 residues. Looked up from germline, CDR1 is GTSNPN and CDR2 is SVGIG (reference sequence).

The chain joins TRBV14 to TRBJ2-5; D unresolved. Germline V CDR1 and CDR2: SGHDN, FVKESK. The CDR3 length is 13 residues. V gave up 4 bases and J gave up 2 bases, with 8 bases separating them. CDR3: CASSPVYQETQYF. The CDR3 DNA is TGTGCCAGCAGCCCCGTGTATCAAGAGACCCAGTACTTC. The variable domain in full, with the rest retrieved from reference TRBV14 and TRBJ2-5, is EAGVTQFPSHSVIEKGQTVTLRCDPISGHDNLYWYRRVMGKEIKFLLHFVKESKQDESGMPNNRFLAERTGGTYSTLKVQPAELEDSGVYFCASSPVYQETQYFGPGTRLLVL.

The J gene is TRBJ2-2, the V gene TRBV27, with D tentatively TRBD2 (5 bases). Trimming pared 9 bases from V and 7 bases from J, leaving 12 bases between. The CDR3 has 12 residues. CDR1 is MNHEY, CDR2 SMNVEV, per germline (reference sequence). The CDR3 sequence: CASSGDGGELFF. In nucleotides, the CDR3 is TGTGCCAGTTCCGGGGATGGCGGGGAGCTGTTTTTT.

This clone occurred once. The V and J genes are TRBV13 and TRBJ1-1, with TRBD1 as a possible D gene (6 bases). The CDR3 extends over 12 amino acids. With 6 bases removed from V and 5 bases from J, the gap between germline ends came to 10 bases. From germline, CDR1 is PRHDT and CDR2 FYEKMQ (reference sequence). The CDR3 is CASSRGTTEAFF. The CDR3 region has the DNA TGTGCCAGCAGTCGTGGGACAACTGAAGCTTTCTTT.

The chain recombines TRBV14 with TRBJ1-1; no clear D gene. Trimming took off 0 bases at V and 3 bases at J, with 11 bases between the two ends. This CDR3 region has 15 residues. Germline CDR1 reads SGHDN; CDR2 reads FVKESK. The CDR3 DNA reads TGTGCCAGCAGCCAAGATTGGGGAGGAGACACTGAAGCTTTCTTT. Its translation: CASSQDWGGDTEAFF.

This clone was found a few times. The chain is built from TRBV29-1 and TRBJ1-1; D is unclear. The CDR3 totals 11 residues. The V and J ends lost 6 bases and 1 base respectively, with 6 bases between them. Germline V gene sequence: CDR1 SQVTM, CDR2 ANQGSEA. CDR3 DNA sequence: TGCAGCGTGAGAGAGAACACTGAAGCTTTCTTT. It is translated as CSVRENTEAFF.

V is TRBV6-1 and J is TRBJ2-7, with 13 positions matching TRBD2. From germline, CDR1 is MNHNS and CDR2 SASEGT. The trim removed 4 bases at V and 3 bases at J, leaving 0 bases unmatched. The CDR3 length is 14 residues. The CDR3 DNA sequence: TGTGCCAGCAGTGGACTAGCGGGGGGCTACGAGCAGTACTTC. Its translation: CASSGLAGGYEQYF.

The chain carries TRBV2 and TRBJ1-5; 9 positions match TRBD1. This CDR3 spans 14 amino acids. Germline V lookup: CDR1 SNHLY, CDR2 FYNNEI. Trimming at V came to 5 bases and at J to 4 bases, leaving 3 bases not matched to a gene. This chain's CDR3 is CASSLDRGNQPQHF. In DNA form, the CDR3 reads TGTGCCAGCAGTCTGGACAGGGGAAATCAGCCCCAGCATTTT.

V gene TRBV13 combines with J gene TRBJ1-2; 7 bases align to TRBD1. The trim removed 8 bases at V and 10 bases at J, leaving 13 bases unmatched. Germline CDR1 reads PRHDT; CDR2 reads FYEKMQ (reference sequence). The CDR3 has 13 amino acids. The CDR3: CASLVRGQTNYTF. DNA of the CDR3: TGTGCCAGCCTCGTTAGGGGACAGACCAACTACACCTTC.

The rearrangement joins TRBV5-6 to TRBJ1-2, with D possibly TRBD1 on 6 matching bases. V gave up 0 bases and J gave up 4 bases, with 10 bases separating them. CDR3 length: 14 amino acids. Germline CDR1 is SGHDT and CDR2 is YYEEEE. CDR3 nucleotides: TGTGCCAGCAGCTTGGGACAGGAGGTCTATGGCTACACCTTC. Protein sequence: CASSLGQEVYGYTF.

A single count supports this clone. The genes are TRBV28 and TRBJ2-7; D uncertain. The CDR3 runs to 12 residues. The V gene's germline CDR1 is MDHEN and CDR2 SYDVKM. V lost 8 bases and J lost 0, with 8 bases in between. CDR3 bases: TGTGCCAGCGGGCACGACTCCTACGAGCAGTACTTC. Translated: CASGHDSYEQYF.

The rearrangement joins TRBV9 to TRBJ2-5; possibly TRBD1 for D (6 bases). CDR1 is SGDLS, CDR2 YYNGEE, per germline. V gave up 0 bases and J gave up 1 base, with 10 bases separating them. The CDR3 totals 15 residues. The CDR3 DNA sequence: TGTGCCAGCAGCGTAGCCCCGGACAGCCAAGAGACCCAGTACTTC. It codes for CASSVAPDSQETQYF.

CDR3 DNA sequence: TGTGCCAGCAGTGGATCGGCAGGGGGTGGGAATGAGCAGTTCTTC. Translation: CASSGSAGGGNEQFF. V usage is TRBV2 and J usage is TRBJ2-1; 7 positions agree with TRBD1. The trim removed 4 bases at V and 7 bases at J, leaving 10 bases unmatched. Germline lookup yields CDR1 SNHLY and CDR2 FYNNEI. The CDR3 runs to 15 residues.